This T cell receptor beta chain was captured by sequencing in a study of vaccination and CD4 T cells after COVID-19. Study information: Sampling that followed vaccination took place a median about 70 days after dose two, within a range of 14 to 241.

The V and J ends lost 0 bases and 0 bases respectively, with 12 bases between them. The germline gives CDR1 DFQATT, CDR2 SNEGSKA (reference sequence). This CDR3 spans 15 amino acids. This clonotype was seen a few times. Its cognate antigen is unknown. Sample treatment: approximately nine-day PBMC culture with coronavirus spike peptide pools or control peptides (ViraFEST assay). Peptide pools at 9.5 to 10 ug/ml stimulated around 2 million PBMCs per well with 10 IU/ml IL-2. Points from the study as a whole: Convalescent patients studied were relatively few, and early post-infection timepoints were absent.

The study sequenced cultured CD4+ T cell DNA using the Oncomine TCR Beta short-read assay. MiXCR, applied by TCRdb to the PCR reads, yields one record per CDR3 protein. The sample yields around 15,000 distinct CDR3 sequences, about 38% seen once. Sequenced input: cultured CD4+ T cells from blood. The TCR originated in a human donor with COVID-19. The chain joins TRBV20-1 to TRBJ2-7; D might be TRBD1 (5 bases). CDR3 bases: TGCAGTGCTAGAGATAGACAGCAGAGCTCCTACGAGCAGTACTTC. Its translation is CSARDRQQSSYEQYF.